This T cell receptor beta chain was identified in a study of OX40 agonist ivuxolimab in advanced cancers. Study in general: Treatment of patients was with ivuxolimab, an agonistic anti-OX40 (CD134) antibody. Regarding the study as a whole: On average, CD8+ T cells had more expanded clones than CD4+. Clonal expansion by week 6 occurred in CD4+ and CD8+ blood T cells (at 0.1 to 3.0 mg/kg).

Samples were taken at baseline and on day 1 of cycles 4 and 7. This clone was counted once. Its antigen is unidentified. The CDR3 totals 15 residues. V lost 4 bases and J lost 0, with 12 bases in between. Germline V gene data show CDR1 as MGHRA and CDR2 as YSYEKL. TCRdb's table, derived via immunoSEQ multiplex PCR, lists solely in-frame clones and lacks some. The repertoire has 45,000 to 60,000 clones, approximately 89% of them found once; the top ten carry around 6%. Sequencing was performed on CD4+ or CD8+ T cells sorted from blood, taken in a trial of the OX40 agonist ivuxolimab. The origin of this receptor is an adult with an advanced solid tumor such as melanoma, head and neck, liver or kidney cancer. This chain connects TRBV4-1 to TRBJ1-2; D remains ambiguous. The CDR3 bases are TGCGCCAGCAGCCCCGGGGTTAGGGCTAACTATGGCTACACCTTC. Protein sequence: CASSPGVRANYGYTF.